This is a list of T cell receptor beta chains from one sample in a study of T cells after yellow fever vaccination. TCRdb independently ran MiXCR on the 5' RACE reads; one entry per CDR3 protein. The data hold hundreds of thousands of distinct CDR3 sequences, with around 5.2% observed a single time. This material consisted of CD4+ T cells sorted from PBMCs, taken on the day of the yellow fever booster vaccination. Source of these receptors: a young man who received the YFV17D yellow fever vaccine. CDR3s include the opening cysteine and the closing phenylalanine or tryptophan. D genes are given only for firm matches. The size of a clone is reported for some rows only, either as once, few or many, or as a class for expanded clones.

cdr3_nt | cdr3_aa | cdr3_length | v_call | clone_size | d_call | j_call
TGTGCCAGCAGTGAGGGTACCAGGGTTGGGGAGGAGACCCAGTACTTC | CASSEGTRVGEETQYF | 16 | TRBV7-8 | NA | NA | TRBJ2-5
TGTGCCAGCAGCCTTTTTCCCAGGGAAACCGGGGAGCTGTTTTTT | CASSLFPRETGELFF | 15 | TRBV2 | NA | NA | TRBJ2-2
TGCAGTGCCTGGACAGGGGGCTCCTACGAGCAGTACTTC | CSAWTGGSYEQYF | 13 | TRBV20-1 | NA | TRBD1 | TRBJ2-7
TGTGCCAGCAGCCCTGGACAGGGGGCATTCCACGAGCAGTACTTC | CASSPGQGAFHEQYF | 15 | TRBV7-2 | NA | TRBD1 | TRBJ2-7
TGTGCCAGCAGTGAAGGTCCAGGGGGCCACTATGGCTACACCTTC | CASSEGPGGHYGYTF | 15 | TRBV6-1 | NA | TRBD1 | TRBJ1-2
TGTGCCAGCAGCTTCCGCGGGCTGGGAAATTCACCCCTCCACTTT | CASSFRGLGNSPLHF | 15 | TRBV7-9 | few | NA | TRBJ1-6
TGTGCCAGCTCATCATTTGGAACAGGGTCGCCCGGAAACACCATATATTTT | CASSSFGTGSPGNTIYF | 17 | TRBV18 | NA | NA | TRBJ1-3
TGTGCCAGCAGCTTAGGGGATTGGGCCAAAAACATTCAGTACTTC | CASSLGDWAKNIQYF | 15 | TRBV11-2 | once | NA | TRBJ2-4
TGTGCCAGTAGTATAGAAGGGGGCGGACTGAGGAATGAGCAGTTCTTC | CASSIEGGGLRNEQFF | 16 | TRBV19 | NA | TRBD1 | TRBJ2-1
TGTGCCAGCAGCCAAGGGCAGGAGAATTCACCCCTCCACTTT | CASSQGQENSPLHF | 14 | TRBV7-3 | few | NA | TRBJ1-6
TGTGCCAGCAGCTTGTTGGGGGAATTGGGCACTGAAGCTTTCTTT | CASSLLGELGTEAFF | 15 | TRBV5-6 | few | NA | TRBJ1-1
TGCAGTGCTAGGGGCAGCCTTGGGGTGGAGACCCAGTACTTC | CSARGSLGVETQYF | 14 | TRBV20-1 | NA | NA | TRBJ2-5
TGTGCCAGCAGTGGGGCGGGGACTAGATTGGAGACCCAGTACTTC | CASSGAGTRLETQYF | 15 | TRBV2 | many | TRBD2 | TRBJ2-5
TGTGCCAGCAGTGAAGCTTCGGCGGGCTCCGGAAACACCATATATTTT | CASSEASAGSGNTIYF | 16 | TRBV6-1 | NA | NA | TRBJ1-3
TGTGCCAGCAGTTACTCGACTGGGGGAAAAGCTTTCTTT | CASSYSTGGKAFF | 13 | TRBV6-6 | many | NA | TRBJ1-1
TGCGCCAGCAGCTCGTCCGGACAGGCTGAAGCTTTCTTT | CASSSSGQAEAFF | 13 | TRBV5-1 | many | TRBD1 | TRBJ1-1
TGTGCCAGCAGTCCCCACGGGGGGGGAGAGACCCAGTACTTC | CASSPHGGGETQYF | 14 | TRBV6-2/TRBV6-3 | few | TRBD2 | TRBJ2-5
TGTGCCAGCAGCCAAGGGGGCATTAGCTCCTACGAGCAGTACTTC | CASSQGGISSYEQYF | 15 | TRBV7-2 | few | TRBD1 | TRBJ2-7
TGTGCCAGCAGCCGGGAGGGGATGGCTGGGGAGCTGTTTTTT | CASSREGMAGELFF | 14 | TRBV2 | many | TRBD2 | TRBJ2-2
TGCGCCAGCAGCCAAGATACGCCAGAAAGATTATATGGCTACACCTTC | CASSQDTPERLYGYTF | 16 | TRBV4-3 | NA | NA | TRBJ1-2
TGTGCCAGCAGCCAGGAGGCTGGATCGGAGACCCAGTACTTC | CASSQEAGSETQYF | 14 | TRBV3-1 | NA | NA | TRBJ2-5
TGTGCCAGCAGCTTAGAAGGTGGGGTGTCTCCCTACGAGCAGTACTTC | CASSLEGGVSPYEQYF | 16 | TRBV7-8 | many | NA | TRBJ2-7
TGTGCCAGACGACAGGGCTACGAGCAGTACTTC | CARRQGYEQYF | 11 | TRBV2 | NA | TRBD1 | TRBJ2-7
TGTGCCAGCAGGAGCAGGGTTTCCGGGGACACCGGGGAGCTGTTTTTT | CASRSRVSGDTGELFF | 16 | TRBV12-3/TRBV12-4 | NA | NA | TRBJ2-2
TGTGCCAGCAGTTACGCTAGCGGGGGGGCACATGAGCAGTTCTTC | CASSYASGGAHEQFF | 15 | TRBV6-5 | many | TRBD2 | TRBJ2-1
TGTGCCAGTAGTATGATGAGAGGACAGGGACAGCCCCAGCATTTT | CASSMMRGQGQPQHF | 15 | TRBV19 | NA | TRBD1 | TRBJ1-5
TGCGCCAGCAGCCAATTCGGGACTAGCGGGGGGGCCGCGGAGACCCAGTACTTC | CASSQFGTSGGAAETQYF | 18 | TRBV4-3 | NA | TRBD2 | TRBJ2-5
TGTGCCTGGAGTGTTCAGGGGCGGAGGGCTGAAGCTTTCTTT | CAWSVQGRRAEAFF | 14 | TRBV30 | NA | NA | TRBJ1-1
TGTGCCAGCAGCAACGTACGGGGGAAGGCCGCGGAGCAGTACTTC | CASSNVRGKAAEQYF | 15 | TRBV7-6 | few | NA | TRBJ2-7
TGTGCCAAGGCGGGCAATTCACCCCTCCACTTT | CAKAGNSPLHF | 11 | TRBV12-3/TRBV12-4 | NA | NA | TRBJ1-6
TGCGCCAGCAGCTTGGCCGGGAAATCACCCCTCCACTTT | CASSLAGKSPLHF | 13 | TRBV5-1 | many | NA | TRBJ1-6
TGTGCCAGCAGCTTGGCTAGTAAGAGCCAAGAGACCCAGTACTTC | CASSLASKSQETQYF | 15 | TRBV5-4 | few | NA | TRBJ2-5
TGTGCCAGCACCGTTGGACATACGCAGTATTTT | CASTVGHTQYF | 11 | TRBV28 | NA | NA | TRBJ2-3
TGCGCCAGCAGCCAGAGCCCCCCAGAGACCCAGTACTTC | CASSQSPPETQYF | 13 | TRBV5-1 | NA | NA | TRBJ2-5
TGTGCCAGCAGCCTCGGGACGGGACAGGGGCTTAGGTATCAGCCCCAGCATTTT | CASSLGTGQGLRYQPQHF | 18 | TRBV11-2 | few | TRBD1 | TRBJ1-5
TGTGCCAGCAGTGGCCTCTGGGGTGCAGATACGCAGTATTTT | CASSGLWGADTQYF | 14 | TRBV25-1 | few | NA | TRBJ2-3
TGTGCCAGCAGTTATGGGGGTGGACAGCCCCAGCATTTT | CASSYGGGQPQHF | 13 | TRBV6-5 | NA | NA | TRBJ1-5
TGTGCCAGCAGCCCAGCCGGGGTTACAAACAGGGACAATGAGCAGTTCTTC | CASSPAGVTNRDNEQFF | 17 | TRBV7-9 | few | NA | TRBJ2-1
TGTGCCAGCAGAGACGACCCTTACGACAATCAGCCCCAGCATTTT | CASRDDPYDNQPQHF | 15 | TRBV6-6 | many | NA | TRBJ1-5
TGCAGTGCTAGAGTCGGCGGGGGTGGGACCGGGGAGCTGTTTTTT | CSARVGGGGTGELFF | 15 | TRBV20-1 | many | TRBD2 | TRBJ2-2
TGTGCCATCAGTGAGTCGATTCGCGCGGGTCAAACCTACAATGAGCAGTTCTTC | CAISESIRAGQTYNEQFF | 18 | TRBV10-3 | NA | NA | TRBJ2-1
TGTGCCAGCAGGTCTTCCGGGACATTCAAGAGCAATCAGCCCCAGCATTTT | CASRSSGTFKSNQPQHF | 17 | TRBV28 | NA | NA | TRBJ1-5
TGTGCCAGCAGTAAGACTCGGACAGGGAATGGCTACACCTTC | CASSKTRTGNGYTF | 14 | TRBV6-2/TRBV6-3 | many | TRBD1 | TRBJ1-2
TGTGCCAGCAGGGCGCCCCCTAATCAGCCCCAGCATTTT | CASRAPPNQPQHF | 13 | TRBV6-2/TRBV6-3 | NA | NA | TRBJ1-5
TGTGCCAGCAGCGAGTACACGGGGGACAACACCTTC | CASSEYTGDNTF | 12 | TRBV7-9 | few | NA | TRBJ1-2
TGTGCCAGCAGCTTAGGAGGGCAGCTCACTGAAGCTTTCTTT | CASSLGGQLTEAFF | 14 | TRBV7-2 | few | NA | TRBJ1-1